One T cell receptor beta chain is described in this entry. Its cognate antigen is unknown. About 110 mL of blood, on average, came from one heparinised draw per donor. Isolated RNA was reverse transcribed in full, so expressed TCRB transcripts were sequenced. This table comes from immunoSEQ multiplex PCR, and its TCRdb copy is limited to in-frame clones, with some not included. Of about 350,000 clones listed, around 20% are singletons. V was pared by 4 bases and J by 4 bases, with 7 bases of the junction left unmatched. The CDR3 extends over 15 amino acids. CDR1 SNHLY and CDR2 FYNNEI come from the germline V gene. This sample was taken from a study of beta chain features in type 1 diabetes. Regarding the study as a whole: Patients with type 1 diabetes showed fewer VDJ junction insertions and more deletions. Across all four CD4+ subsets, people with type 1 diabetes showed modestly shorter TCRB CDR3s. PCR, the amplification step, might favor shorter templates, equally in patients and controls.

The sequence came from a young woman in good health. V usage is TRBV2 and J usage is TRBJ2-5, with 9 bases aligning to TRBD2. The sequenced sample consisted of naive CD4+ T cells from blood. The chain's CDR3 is CASSGIAGEVETQYF. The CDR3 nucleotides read TGTGCCAGCAGTGGAATAGCGGGGGAGGTAGAGACCCAGTACTTC.